The sequence of this TCR beta chain was determined in a study of monozygotic twins with inflammatory bowel disease. The study's findings and limits: Clonotypes shared with others were fewer in IBD patients than in healthy twins, especially with disease activity.

In germline, CDR1 is DFQATT, CDR2 SNEGSKA (reference sequence). The CDR3 spans 17 residues. From its re-call of the 5' RACE reads, TCRdb lists each CDR3 protein once, without DNA. Here the sample table reports 80,000 or so distinct CDR3 sequences. On this clonotype itself: Its antigen is currently unknown.

The clonotype comes from a human donor with ulcerative colitis or Crohn's disease, or a healthy co-twin of an affected twin (not recorded which). V and J are TRBV20-1 and TRBJ1-2. Sequencing was carried out using blood. CDR3 sequence reads: CSAPLSSGTSRGYGYTF.